A single sample gave rise to the 23 T cell receptor beta chains below, sequenced in a study of blood T cells in healthy people across ages (dated by TCRdb to the mid-2010s). The library was made by 5' RACE. Data came from an Illumina HiSeq 2500. A second PCR of roughly 7 to 12 cycles was performed with a sample-barcoded 5' primer and a J-beta primer mix. TCRdb took the public reads, trimmed them with fastp at Q25, ran MiXCR for clone calling and kept in-frame beta chains. CDR3 protein sequences are deduplicated, and each keeps its most common genes and DNA. The sample yields about 640,000 distinct CDR3 sequences; roughly 31% were counted once. The ten largest make up approximately 14% of the sample. The sample was blood. These receptors were taken from a woman of 80 years or more in good health.

This chain joins TRBV24-1 and TRBJ2-5; the match to TRBD2 covers 8 bases. The J segment lost 5 bases and the V segment lost 3 bases, leaving 10 bases of the junction unmatched. Germline CDR1 and CDR2: KGHDR and SFDVKD. The length of the CDR3 is 16 residues. The CDR3 nucleotides are TGTGCCACCAGTGATCCCCCCGGCGGGGGGCAGGAGACCCAGTACTTC. Encoded protein: CATSDPPGGGQETQYF.

Regarding this clonotype: This may come from a read error, since a much larger clone is one base off. J is TRBJ2-1 and V is TRBV6-4, with D possibly being TRBD2 (6 bases). CDR3 length: 13 amino acids. The V end was cut by 6 bases, the J end by 8 bases, with 14 bases between. In germline, CDR1 is MRHNA, CDR2 SNTAGT. Here the CDR3 DNA reads TGTGCCAGCAGCCCTCGGGGGTGCGATGAGCAGTTCTTC. Its protein is CASSPRGCDEQFF.

This clonotype was recorded a few times. The CDR3 loop reads CASSQSVNEQYF. CDR3 coding DNA: TGTGCCAGCAGCCAAAGCGTTAATGAGCAGTACTTC. V is TRBV3-1 and J is TRBJ2-7; D is ambiguous. There are 12 residues in the CDR3. Between the trimmed V and J ends, which lost 2 bases and 7 bases, there was a span of 9 bases. Germline CDR1 LGHDT, CDR2 YNNKEL (reference sequence).

This clonotype has ten or more counts. V and J are TRBV20-1 and TRBJ1-6; 8 positions agree with TRBD1. V lost 0 bases and J lost 0; bases outside the gene matches: 10. CDR1 and CDR2 (germline): DFQATT, SNEGSKA (reference sequence). The CDR3 has 19 amino acids. CDR3 coding DNA: TGCAGTGCTAGAGATAGGGGACAGGTCGGTGGCTCCTATAATTCACCCCTCCACTTT. Protein product: CSARDRGQVGGSYNSPLHF.

This clonotype was detected ten times or more. The chain uses TRBV7-2 and TRBJ2-7; 14 bases are a match to TRBD2. The V and J ends lost 5 bases and 2 bases, in that order; junction bases with no gene match: 8. The CDR3 runs 17 residues. CDR1 SGHTA and CDR2 FQGNSA come from the germline V gene. CDR3 residues: CASSPGLAGGTPYEQYF. DNA for the CDR3: TGTGCCAGCAGCCCTGGACTAGCGGGGGGCACTCCCTACGAGCAGTACTTC.

This clonotype came up many times. This chain joins TRBV5-1 and TRBJ1-2; D is possibly TRBD1 (6 bases). The germline gives CDR1 SGHRS, CDR2 YFSETQ. V gave up 4 bases and J gave up 7 bases, with 11 bases separating them. There are 12 residues in the CDR3. CDR3 region: CASSVSGVGYTF. CDR3 coding DNA: TGCGCCAGCAGCGTCTCAGGGGTTGGCTACACCTTC.

This clonotype has ten or more counts. The V gene is TRBV3-1, the J gene TRBJ2-5, with 13 positions matching TRBD2. Trimming cost V 0 bases and J 0 bases; bases outside gene matches: 7. Germline loops: CDR1 LGHDT, CDR2 YNNKEL (reference sequence). CDR3 size: 19 residues. CDR3 sequence (DNA): TGTGCCAGCAGCCAAGAGCCGGGACTAGCGGGGTGGGACCAAGAGACCCAGTACTTC. It codes for CASSQEPGLAGWDQETQYF.

This clonotype was observed a handful of times. A much larger clone differs from this one at a single base, so this may be a read error. The chain uses TRBV20-1 and TRBJ2-1, with 9 bases lining up with TRBD1. The J call may be in error: the DNA end matches TRBJ2-7 better. In germline, CDR1 is DFQATT, CDR2 SNEGSKA (reference sequence). The CDR3 extends over 14 amino acids. CDR3 nucleotides: TGCAGTGCCAAGGGGGACAGGGCCTACAATGAGCAGTACTTC. It yields the protein CSAKGDRAYNEQYF.

The J gene is TRBJ1-5, the V gene TRBV7-9; D is ambiguous. The V gene lost 5 bases and the J gene lost 4 bases, with 6 bases spanning the gap. From germline, CDR1 is SEHNR and CDR2 FQNEAQ (reference sequence). The CDR3 spans 12 residues. This chain's CDR3 is CASSRDNQPQHF. The CDR3 DNA reads TGTGCCAGCAGCCGCGATAATCAGCCCCAGCATTTT.

In this sample, this clonotype turned up a few times. The rearrangement links TRBV7-9 to TRBJ2-7, with TRBD2 as a possible D gene (5 bases). V lost 5 bases, J lost 2 bases, and 16 bases lay in between. The CDR3 spans 15 residues. Germline V CDR1 and CDR2: SEHNR, FQNEAQ (reference sequence). CDR3 DNA sequence: TGTGCCAGCAGCCCCCCGGGGTCCCTGCCCTACGAGCAGTACTTC. Amino acids: CASSPPGSLPYEQYF. Complete variable domain (other parts from reference TRBV7-9 and TRBJ2-7): DTGVSQNPRHKITKRGQNVTFRCDPISEHNRLYWYRQTLGQGPEFLTYFQNEAQLEKSRLLSDRFSAERPKGSFSTLEIQRTEQGDSAMYLCASSPPGSLPYEQYFGPGTRLTVT.

This clonotype appeared a single time. This chain connects TRBV2 to TRBJ2-3; D is possibly TRBD2 (6 bases). Germline values: CDR1 SNHLY, CDR2 FYNNEI. V dropped 8 bases and J dropped 0 bases, with 15 bases sitting between them. CDR3 length: 15 amino acids. CDR3 protein: CASGFLTRSTDTQYF. CDR3 nucleotides: TGTGCCAGCGGTTTCTTGACTAGGAGCACAGATACGCAGTATTTT.

Remarks on this clonotype: One end of the junction varies from germline; a read error may be responsible. The chain carries TRBV7-6 and TRBJ1-1, with D possibly matching TRBD1 (5 bases). The length of the CDR3 is 13 residues. CDR1 SGHVS and CDR2 FNYEAQ come from the germline V gene. CDR3 protein: CASGLGAGTEAFF. Here the CDR3 DNA reads TGTGCCAGCGGCTTAGGGGCTGGCACTGAAGCTTTCTTT.

This clonotype was recorded a few times. CDR3 DNA: TGTGCCTGGAGTGTACTAGCGTCGAACGAGCAGTACTTC. Translation: CAWSVLASNEQYF. J is TRBJ2-7 and V is TRBV30; TRBD2 agrees at 7 bases. Germline CDR1 is GTSNPN and CDR2 is SVGIG (reference sequence). V shed 0 bases and J 5 bases; nucleotides not matched to a gene: 4. The CDR3 extends over 13 amino acids.

The chain links TRBV28 to TRBJ2-3; possible D gene TRBD2, 6 bases. V lost 3 bases and J 5 bases, leaving 18 bases between the germline ends. The V gene's germline CDR1 is MDHEN and CDR2 SYDVKM. The CDR3 length is 16 residues. The chain's CDR3 is CASSLVYAGREDTQYF. The CDR3 DNA reads as TGTGCCAGCAGTTTGGTTTACGCGGGGCGGGAAGATACGCAGTATTTT. Together with reference TRBV28 and TRBJ2-3, the CDR3 gives the full variable domain: DVKVTQSSRYLVKRTGEKVFLECVQDMDHENMFWYRQDPGLGLRLIYFSYDVKMKEKGDIPEGYSVSREKKERFSLILESASTNQTSMYLCASSLVYAGREDTQYFGPGTRLTVL.

This chain connects TRBV19 to TRBJ2-1; D is unresolved. Trimming removed 9 bases at V and 0 bases at J, with 12 bases between. CDR1 and CDR2 (germline): LNHDA, SQIVND (reference sequence). The CDR3 runs to 14 residues. As DNA, the CDR3 is TGTGCCAGCACCAGGTCGAGCTCCTACAATGAGCAGTTCTTC. Its translation: CASTRSSSYNEQFF.

The chain links TRBV5-1 to TRBJ1-4, with a weak D call TRBD1 (6 bases). The germline gives CDR1 SGHRS, CDR2 YFSETQ. V was trimmed by 4 bases and J by 2 bases, leaving 12 bases between them. This CDR3 is 15 amino acids long. CDR3 coding DNA: TGCGCCAGCAGCACCACAGGGAAGACTAATGAAAAACTGTTTTTT. It yields the protein CASSTTGKTNEKLFF. The variable domain in full, completed from reference TRBV5-1 and TRBJ1-4, reads KAGVTQTPRYLIKTRGQQVTLSCSPISGHRSVSWYQQTPGQGLQFLFEYFSETQRNKGNFPGRFSGRQFSNSRSEMNVSTLELGDSALYLCASSTTGKTNEKLFFGSGTQLSVL.

A remark on this clonotype: This may come from a read error, since a much larger clone is one base off. J is TRBJ2-5 and V is TRBV9; the D gene is possibly TRBD2 (6 bases). Germline-derived CDR1 and CDR2 are SGDLS and YYNGEE. This CDR3 is built from 14 residues. CDR3 nucleotide sequence: TGTGCCAGCAGCGCGCTAGCGAGCCAAGGGACCCAGTACTTC. Translated: CASSALASQGTQYF.

This clonotype has at least ten counts. The J gene is TRBJ2-7, the V gene TRBV2; a possible D gene is TRBD1 (6 bases). Per germline, CDR1 SNHLY and CDR2 FYNNEI. The length of the CDR3 is 14 residues. V was cut by 8 bases and J by 7 bases, with 21 bases left in between. The CDR3 reads CASVRDAGVGEQYF. The CDR3 region has the DNA TGTGCCAGCGTGAGGGACGCAGGGGTAGGGGAGCAGTACTTC.

The J gene is TRBJ2-2, the V gene TRBV6-2 or TRBV6-3; 7 nucleotides line up with TRBD2. V shed 5 bases, J shed 5 bases, and the junction held 11 bases outside the gene matches. CDR1 and CDR2 (germline): MNHEY, SVGEGT. The CDR3 is 16 residues long. CDR3 sequence: CASSRVGAGRTGELFF. Here the CDR3 DNA reads TGTGCCAGCAGTCGTGTAGGAGCGGGGCGTACCGGGGAGCTGTTTTTT.

This clonotype was picked up many times. V is TRBV6-2 or TRBV6-3 and J is TRBJ2-7, with D possibly matching TRBD2 (6 bases). From germline, CDR1 is MNHEY and CDR2 SVGEGT. Deletions cut 7 bases from V and 6 bases from J, with 16 bases between. There are 13 residues in the CDR3. CDR3 residues: CASTETAGSEQYF. As DNA, the CDR3 is TGTGCCAGCACCGAAACGGCGGGGAGCGAGCAGTACTTC.

This clonotype has at least ten counts. The rearrangement uses TRBV9 and TRBJ1-1; D might be TRBD1 (6 bases). The length of the CDR3 is 15 residues. The V gene's germline CDR1 is SGDLS and CDR2 YYNGEE. V lost 0 bases and J lost 5, with 14 bases in between. The CDR3 DNA follows: TGTGCCAGCAGCGTAGATAAGGGAGGGGGAACTGAAGCTTTCTTT. The encoded protein is CASSVDKGGGTEAFF.

This clonotype was seen repeatedly, ten times or more. The gene calls are TRBV7-2 and TRBJ1-2; tentatively, D is TRBD1 (5 bases). V lost 1 base to trimming and J lost 9 bases, with 15 bases between them. In germline, CDR1 is SGHTA, CDR2 FQGNSA. There are 14 residues in the CDR3. DNA for the CDR3: TGTGCCAGCAGCTTAGAACCCTCAGGGAATCGCTACACCTTC. It codes for CASSLEPSGNRYTF.

This clonotype has more than one count but fewer than ten. The chain carries TRBV30 and TRBJ1-1; D gene ambiguous. V lost 2 bases to trimming and J lost 4 bases, with 14 bases between them. Germline V gene data show CDR1 as GTSNPN and CDR2 as SVGIG (reference sequence). This CDR3 comprises 14 residues. The CDR3 region is CAWSSKESSTEAFF. The DNA of the CDR3 is TGTGCCTGGAGTAGTAAAGAGAGTTCCACTGAAGCTTTCTTT.